These T cell receptor beta chains were read from a single sample in a study of radiation and T cells in renal cell carcinoma. TCRdb's copy holds only in-frame clones and misses some; the assay was immunoSEQ multiplex PCR. The sample has 120,000 to 150,000 clones; approximately 86% are singletons. Sequences were derived from blood, sampled from a patient whose treatment included radiotherapy and nephrectomy. The receptors here all came from a woman aged 50 to 60 with renal cell carcinoma. The conserved cysteine and the conserved F or W are not part of the CDR3 here. The D gene is left open where the match is weak.

D | V | CDR3
NA | TRBV20-1 | STTNYGYT
NA | TRBV5-4 | ASSLNLFATENEQF
NA | TRBV6-6 | ASRTGPMDEKLF
NA | TRBV6-6 | ASSIRGYNQPQH
NA | TRBV5-1 | ASSLVSTVDNEQF
TRBD2 | TRBV27 | ASSKPGLASEQY
NA | TRBV4-1 | ASRQHPSTDTQY
NA | TRBV27 | ASSLRGAMRELF
NA | TRBV20-1 | SASQNQPQH
NA | TRBV20-1 | SATWLYEQY
NA | TRBV7-8 | ASSPLRGENTEAF
TRBD1 | TRBV9 | ASSVGQGRISQHEQY